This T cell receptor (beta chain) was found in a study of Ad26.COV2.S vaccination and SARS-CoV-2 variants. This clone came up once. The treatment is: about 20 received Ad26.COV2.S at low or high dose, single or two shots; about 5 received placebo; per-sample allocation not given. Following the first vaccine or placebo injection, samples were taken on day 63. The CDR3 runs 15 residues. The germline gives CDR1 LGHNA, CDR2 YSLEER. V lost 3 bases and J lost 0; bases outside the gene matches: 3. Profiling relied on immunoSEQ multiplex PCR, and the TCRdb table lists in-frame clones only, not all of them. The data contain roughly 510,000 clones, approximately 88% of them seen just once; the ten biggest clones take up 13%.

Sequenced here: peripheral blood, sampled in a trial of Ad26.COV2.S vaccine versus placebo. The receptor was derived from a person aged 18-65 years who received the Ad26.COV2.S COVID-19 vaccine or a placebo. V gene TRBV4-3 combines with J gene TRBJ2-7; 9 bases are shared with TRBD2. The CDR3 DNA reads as TGCGCCAGCAGCCAGGAAGCGGGGGGCTCCTACGAGCAGTACTTC. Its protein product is CASSQEAGGSYEQYF.